A single sample is the source of the 22 T cell receptor beta chains below, sequenced in a study of cytomegalovirus exposure and HLA in healthy donors. The protocol was immunoSEQ multiplex PCR, while the TCRdb copy is restricted to in-frame clones and leaves out a portion. The data contain 200,000 or so clones, 75% to 85% of them singletons. Sequenced sample: PBMCs. These receptor sequences come from a woman in her twenties or thirties in good health and CMV-seropositive.

This clone was counted between two and nine times. The chain is built from TRBV29-1 and TRBJ2-7; TRBD2 matches at 10 bases. Germline V lookup: CDR1 SQVTM, CDR2 ANQGSEA. The CDR3 sequence is 17 residues long. V was clipped by 4 bases and J by 5 bases; unmatched bases: 17. CDR3 bases: TGCAGCGTTGCATCCTTGGGGGCTAGCGGGAGCCGGGACGAGCAGTACTTC. It is translated as CSVASLGASGSRDEQYF.

In nucleotides, the CDR3 is TGTGCCACCAGCAGTAGCGGGAGAGTGGGAGAGACCCAGTACTTC. Encoded protein: CATSSSGRVGETQYF. The chain links TRBV15 to TRBJ2-5, with TRBD2 matching 9 bases. The ends lost 3 bases at V and 4 bases at J; junction bases unmatched: 6. Germline loops: CDR1 LNHNV, CDR2 YYDKDF (reference sequence). The CDR3 is 15 amino acids.

The chain has TRBV20-1 and TRBJ1-1; tentative D call: TRBD1 (6 bases). Germline CDR1 DFQATT, CDR2 SNEGSKA (reference sequence). The CDR3 has 11 amino acids. Written as DNA, the CDR3 is TGCAGAGCTGACAGGCAAGGTTGGGCTTTCTTT. Protein product: CRADRQGWAFF.

This clone appeared once. The chain carries TRBV29-1 and TRBJ2-5, with 8 bases fitting TRBD1. After removal of 3 bases from V and 4 bases from J, the junction contained 7 bases not matched to a gene. Germline V gene sequence: CDR1 SQVTM, CDR2 ANQGSEA. The CDR3 covers 14 residues. The CDR3 DNA follows: TGCAGCGTTGAGGACAGGGTGTCGGGAGAGACCCAGTACTTC. Translating gives CSVEDRVSGETQYF. The full variable domain, completed using reference TRBV29-1 and TRBJ2-5, is SAVISQKPSRDICQRGTSLTIQCQVDSQVTMMFWYRQQPGQSLTLIATANQGSEATYESGFVIDKFPISRPNLTFSTLTVSNMSPEDSSIYLCSVEDRVSGETQYFGPGTRLLVL.

This clone appeared a single time. The CDR3 loop reads CASSLGSGGKLFF. The CDR3, as DNA: TGTGCCAGCAGCTTGGGGTCAGGTGGAAAACTGTTTTTT. The rearrangement uses TRBV5-6 and TRBJ1-4; no clear D gene. The CDR3 loop spans 13 amino acids. In germline, CDR1 is SGHDT, CDR2 YYEEEE. V lost 0 bases, J lost 10 bases, and 10 bases lay in between.

The rearrangement links TRBV27 to TRBJ2-7; tentatively, D is TRBD2 (5 bases). With 5 bases removed from V and 2 bases from J, the gap between germline ends came to 19 bases. The germline V gene encodes CDR1 MNHEY and CDR2 SMNVEV (reference sequence). The CDR3 consists of 16 residues. The CDR3 coding sequence is TGTGCCAGCAGTCGGAGGATTCAACCCAACCCCTACGAGCAGTACTTC. Amino acid sequence: CASSRRIQPNPYEQYF.

As DNA, the CDR3 is TGCAGTGCTGGACTAGACCATGAGCAGTTCTTC. Encoded protein: CSAGLDHEQFF. The chain links TRBV20-1 to TRBJ2-1, with 7 bases matching TRBD2. This CDR3 region has 11 residues. The V gene end was trimmed by 5 bases and the J gene end by 8 bases; junction bases not matched to a gene: 3. Germline CDR1 DFQATT, CDR2 SNEGSKA (reference sequence).

The chain employs TRBV29-1 and TRBJ2-1; 9 bases are shared with TRBD1. The CDR3 contains 13 residues. CDR1 is SQVTM, CDR2 ANQGSEA, per germline. Losses at the gene ends were 8 bases for V and 9 bases for J; bases not matched to a gene: 11. CDR3 amino acids: CSSRGTGGGEQFF. For the CDR3, the DNA is TGCAGCTCGCGGGGTACAGGGGGCGGTGAGCAGTTCTTC.

V is TRBV2 and J is TRBJ2-3, with D possibly being TRBD1 (6 bases). Germline V gene lookup returns CDR1 SNHLY and CDR2 FYNNEI. Trimming took 6 bases from V and 8 from J, leaving 15 bases between them. The CDR3 is 13 residues long. The CDR3 bases are TGTGCCAGCAGGGAACGGACAGTTCTTACGCAGTATTTT. This sequence encodes CASRERTVLTQYF.

The chain joins TRBV18 to TRBJ2-2; 13 nucleotides agree with TRBD2. The CDR3 is 16 residues long. Unmatched junction bases numbered 2, after V lost 3 bases and J lost 4 bases. The germline gives CDR1 KGHSH, CDR2 LQKENI. This chain's CDR3 is CASSPRLAGGTGELFF. DNA for the CDR3: TGTGCCAGCTCACCGCGACTAGCGGGAGGCACCGGGGAGCTGTTTTTT.

The V and J genes are TRBV30 and TRBJ2-7; D might be TRBD2 (6 bases). Germline loops: CDR1 GTSNPN, CDR2 SVGIG (reference sequence). The V end was cut by 5 bases, the J end by 4 bases, with 9 bases between. There are 11 residues in the CDR3. Here the CDR3 reads CAWSRGYEQYF. The DNA for the CDR3 is TGTGCCTGGTCGCGGGGTTACGAGCAGTACTTC. Looking up the rest from reference TRBV30 and TRBJ2-7 gives the full variable domain: SQTIHQWPATLVQPVGSPLSLECTVEGTSNPNLYWYRQAAGRGLQLLFYSVGIGQISSEVPQNLSASRPQDRQFILSSKKLLLSDSGFYLCAWSRGYEQYFGPGTRLTVT.

This chain links TRBV2 with TRBJ2-7; D ambiguous. Trimming removed 3 bases from V and 4 bases from J, with 10 bases in between. Germline CDR1 and CDR2: SNHLY and FYNNEI. The CDR3 runs to 13 residues. The CDR3 loop is CASSDGRRYEQYF. The CDR3, as DNA: TGTGCCAGCAGTGATGGTAGGAGATACGAGCAGTACTTC.

The V and J genes are TRBV15 and TRBJ2-5; 11 bases map to TRBD1. CDR3 length equals 14 residues. Germline V gene data show CDR1 as LNHNV and CDR2 as YYDKDF (reference sequence). Germline trimming cut 3 bases from V and 4 bases from J; bases unmatched to any gene: 1. The CDR3 spells CATSSGTGGETQYF. The CDR3 DNA is TGTGCCACCAGCAGCGGGACAGGGGGAGAGACCCAGTACTTC.

This clone was detected ten times or more. The chain links TRBV19 to TRBJ2-1; 11 bases agree with TRBD2. The CDR3 has 17 amino acids. Germline loops: CDR1 LNHDA, CDR2 SQIVND (reference sequence). V trimming: 5 bases; J trimming: 2 bases; junction bases outside the gene matches: 8. The CDR3 sequence: CASSRTSGSSAYNEQFF. The CDR3 region has the DNA TGTGCCAGTAGTCGCACTAGCGGGAGTTCCGCCTACAATGAGCAGTTCTTC.

The rearrangement links TRBV5-1 to TRBJ2-7, with D possibly being TRBD1 (6 bases). The V end was cut by 4 bases, the J end by 2 bases, with 16 bases between. Germline CDR1 and CDR2: SGHRS and YFSETQ. There are 15 residues in the CDR3. CDR3 residues: CASSPEPDRPYEQYF. The CDR3 DNA reads TGCGCCAGCAGCCCAGAACCGGACAGACCCTACGAGCAGTACTTC.

This clone was observed a single time. The chain combines TRBV5-4 with TRBJ1-1; D remains unclear. This CDR3 comprises 12 residues. Germline V CDR1 and CDR2: SGHNT, YYREEE (reference sequence). The ends were cut back, 2 bases at V and 3 bases at J, with 5 bases in the middle. CDR3 in amino acids: CASSFAYTEAFF. The CDR3 DNA reads as TGTGCCAGCAGCTTTGCGTACACTGAAGCTTTCTTT.

The rearrangement links TRBV6-1 to TRBJ2-3; D not certain. The CDR3 has 14 amino acids. V was pared by 4 bases and J by 1 base, with 9 bases between. Germline CDR1 is MNHNS and CDR2 is SASEGT. CDR3 sequence reads: CASSGLAGTDTQYF. The CDR3 coding sequence is TGTGCCAGCAGTGGATTGGCTGGCACAGATACGCAGTATTTT.

Concerning this clone itself: Other DNA sequences in the sample encode the same CDR3. The genes are TRBV5-6 and TRBJ2-3, with 8 bases aligning to TRBD2. The CDR3 runs 15 residues. Unmatched junction bases numbered 4, after V lost 0 bases and J lost 4 bases. Germline lookup yields CDR1 SGHDT and CDR2 YYEEEE. The CDR3 region is CASSLGLAGADTQYF. The CDR3 DNA follows: TGTGCCAGCAGCTTGGGGCTAGCGGGCGCAGATACGCAGTATTTT.

The chain joins TRBV16 to TRBJ2-2; 7 bases agree with TRBD1. CDR1 is KGHSY and CDR2 is FQNENV in the germline V gene. Germline trimming cut 2 bases from V and 3 bases from J; bases unmatched to any gene: 6. CDR3 length: 16 amino acids. The DNA of the CDR3 is TGTGCCAGCAGCCAAATTCGTCAGGGGGACACCGGGGAGCTGTTTTTT. Translation: CASSQIRQGDTGELFF.

The genes are TRBV6-5 and TRBJ2-5, with TRBD2 as a possible D gene (6 bases). V lost 2 bases and J 5 bases, leaving 18 bases between the germline ends. Per the germline V gene, CDR1 is MNHEY and CDR2 is SVGAGI. The CDR3 consists of 16 residues. The CDR3 reads CASSYRRSGRDETQYF. CDR3 DNA: TGTGCCAGCAGTTACCGGAGATCCGGGAGAGACGAGACCCAGTACTTC.

V usage is TRBV2 and J usage is TRBJ1-1, with 7 positions matching TRBD1. This CDR3 is 15 amino acids long. Germline V gives CDR1 SNHLY, CDR2 FYNNEI. Trimming at V came to 4 bases and at J to 4 bases, leaving 9 bases not matched to a gene. CDR3: CASSARTGLGTEAFF. The CDR3 region has the DNA TGTGCCAGCAGTGCCAGGACAGGCCTGGGCACTGAAGCTTTCTTT.

V is TRBV5-1 and J is TRBJ2-1, with a possible D match to TRBD1 (6 bases). The germline V gene encodes CDR1 SGHRS and CDR2 YFSETQ. The CDR3 has 17 residues. The V and J ends lost 0 bases and 8 bases respectively, with 21 bases between them. CDR3 nucleotides: TGCGCCAGCAGCTTGGCAACGGACAGCCTTTTTCGGGATGAGCAGTTCTTC. This encodes CASSLATDSLFRDEQFF.